The next 5 T cell receptor beta chains were all read from a single sample in a study of blood T cell repertoires in COVID-19. The protocol was immunoSEQ multiplex PCR, while the TCRdb copy is restricted to in-frame clones and leaves out a portion. The sample shows just under 350,000 clones, approximately 91% of them seen only once. Source material: peripheral blood. The receptors come from a woman between 65 and 79 years old with COVID-19, enrolled during active disease.

This clone was detected a few times. This chain links TRBV9 with TRBJ2-1, with 10 bases lining up with TRBD2. CDR1 SGDLS and CDR2 YYNGEE come from the germline V gene. Trimming took 4 bases from V and 10 from J; bases not matched to a gene: 14. This CDR3 has 16 residues. CDR3 in amino acids: CASSPSGAGGPWEQFF. As DNA, the CDR3 is TGTGCCAGCAGCCCGAGTGGAGCGGGGGGGCCTTGGGAGCAGTTCTTC.

The chain uses TRBV18 and TRBJ1-2; 7 bases are a match to TRBD1. Per the germline V gene, CDR1 is KGHSH and CDR2 is LQKENI. The CDR3 loop spans 14 amino acids. J lost 2 bases, V lost 5 bases, and 5 bases had no gene match. The CDR3 nucleotides read TGTGCCAGCTCATCTGGACAGGAAAACTATGGCTACACCTTC. This encodes CASSSGQENYGYTF. Together with reference TRBV18 and TRBJ1-2, the CDR3 gives the full variable domain: NAGVMQNPRHLVRRRGQEARLRCSPMKGHSHVYWYRQLPEEGLKFMVYLQKENIIDESGMPKERFSAEFPKEGPSILRIQQVVRGDSAAYFCASSSGQENYGYTFGSGTRLTVV.

This clone was seen many times. The J gene is TRBJ1-5, the V gene TRBV21-1. TRBV21-1 is deemed a pseudogene. The CDR3 spans 16 residues. CDR3 sequence: CASGTGGMKGNQPQHF. CDR3 nucleotide sequence: TGTGCCAGCGGCACGGGGGGGATGAAAGGCAATCAGCCCCAGCATTTT.

This rearrangement joins TRBV3-1 (or the pseudogene TRBV3-2) to TRBJ2-1; D is unresolved. The V and J ends lost 2 bases and 8 bases respectively, with 7 bases between them. Germline values: CDR1 LGHDT, CDR2 YNNKEL (reference sequence). The CDR3 is 12 residues long. CDR3 protein: CASSQSAYEQFF. The CDR3 DNA sequence: TGTGCCAGCAGCCAAAGCGCGTATGAGCAGTTCTTC.

V is TRBV28 and J is TRBJ2-1; D is perhaps TRBD1 (6 bases). CDR1 and CDR2 from the germline V gene are MDHEN and SYDVKM. CDR3 length: 13 residues. V lost 7 bases and J 4 bases, leaving 11 bases between the germline ends. DNA of the CDR3: TGTGCCAGCAAGGACAGACCTTACAATGAGCAGTTCTTC. This gives the protein CASKDRPYNEQFF.